Presented here are 27 T cell receptor beta chains from one specimen sequenced in a study of shared clonotypes between healthy human individuals. Libraries were prepared by immunoSEQ multiplex PCR; TCRdb keeps only in-frame clonotypes and omits some of them. This table holds about 2 million clones, about 94% found once. Naive CD8 cells, CD45RO-negative and positively selected for CCR7, excluded terminally differentiated effector memory CD45RA+ cells. The sequenced sample was naive CD8+ T cells sorted from blood. Every receptor here comes from a man aged 18-30 years in good health.

In the case of this clone: The sample holds other DNA sequences that translate to the same CDR3. The chain has TRBV30 and TRBJ1-3; no definite D call. The V and J ends lost 3 bases and 4 bases respectively, with 7 bases between them. This CDR3 has 12 amino acids. Germline V CDR1 and CDR2: GTSNPN, SVGIG (reference sequence). Here the CDR3 DNA reads TGTGCCTGGAGCCCCGAAGGAAACACCATATATTTT. This translates into CAWSPEGNTIYF. Combining the CDR3 with reference TRBV30 and TRBJ1-3 gives the whole variable domain SQTIHQWPATLVQPVGSPLSLECTVEGTSNPNLYWYRQAAGRGLQLLFYSVGIGQISSEVPQNLSASRPQDRQFILSSKKLLLSDSGFYLCAWSPEGNTIYFGEGSWLTVV.

The chain carries TRBV5-1 and TRBJ2-5; D is ambiguous. The CDR3 is made up of 15 amino acids. V was pared by 4 bases and J by 0 bases, with 13 bases between. Germline V gene lookup returns CDR1 SGHRS and CDR2 YFSETQ. In DNA form, the CDR3 reads TGCGCCAGCAGCCCCGACCGATGGTACCAAGAGACCCAGTACTTC. It encodes CASSPDRWYQETQYF. The variable domain in full, with the rest retrieved from reference TRBV5-1 and TRBJ2-5, is KAGVTQTPRYLIKTRGQQVTLSCSPISGHRSVSWYQQTPGQGLQFLFEYFSETQRNKGNFPGRFSGRQFSNSRSEMNVSTLELGDSALYLCASSPDRWYQETQYFGPGTRLLVL.

This chain links TRBV30 with TRBJ2-7, with 9 bases lining up with TRBD1. Germline V gives CDR1 GTSNPN, CDR2 SVGIG (reference sequence). J gave up 7 bases and V 0 bases, and 10 bases lay outside the gene matches. The CDR3 has 15 residues. The CDR3 protein is CAWSVGTGHSWEQYF. The CDR3 DNA is TGTGCCTGGAGTGTAGGGACAGGGCACTCCTGGGAGCAGTACTTC.

The chain is built from TRBV29-1 and TRBJ2-3, with D possibly being TRBD2 (6 bases). The CDR3 is 16 amino acids. V was cut by 1 base and J by 0 bases, with 14 bases left in between. Germline V gene data show CDR1 as SQVTM and CDR2 as ANQGSEA. CDR3 loop: CSVEGAPGTSTDTQYF. CDR3 DNA sequence: TGCAGCGTTGAAGGAGCCCCCGGGACTAGCACAGATACGCAGTATTTT.

The V call is TRBV27, the J call TRBJ2-7; D unclear. Germline CDR1 and CDR2: MNHEY and SMNVEV (reference sequence). The CDR3 is 14 amino acids. The V end was cut by 4 bases, the J end by 0 bases, with 10 bases between. The DNA for the CDR3 is TGTGCCAGCAGTTATGCCCTAAGCTCCTACGAGCAGTACTTC. Translation gives CASSYALSSYEQYF.

V and J are TRBV7-6 and TRBJ1-6; D remains unclear. The germline V gene has CDR1 SGHVS and CDR2 FNYEAQ. The CDR3 has 15 amino acids. V was clipped by 5 bases and J by 0 bases, with 8 bases between them. CDR3 loop: CASSRGSSYNSPLHF. The DNA for the CDR3 is TGTGCCAGCAGCCGCGGGAGCTCCTATAATTCACCCCTCCACTTT.

This clone appeared a single time. V gene TRBV27 combines with J gene TRBJ2-7; 7 positions match TRBD1. Trimming at V came to 5 bases and at J to 2 bases, leaving 6 bases not matched to a gene. This CDR3 is 14 amino acids long. Germline CDR1 is MNHEY and CDR2 is SMNVEV (reference sequence). CDR3 residues: CASSTGTAAYEQYF. CDR3 nucleotides: TGTGCCAGCAGTACCGGGACAGCTGCCTACGAGCAGTACTTC.

The genes are TRBV5-8 and TRBJ1-3; the match to TRBD1 covers 7 bases. With V trimmed by 5 bases and J by 1 base, 15 bases remained unmatched. The germline CDR1 and CDR2 sequences are SGHTS and YDEGEE. CDR3 length equals 18 residues. CDR3 sequence: CASRNRDRSHPSGNTIYF. CDR3 nucleotides: TGTGCCAGCAGAAACCGGGACAGATCCCACCCGTCTGGAAACACCATATATTTT.

This clone appeared once. The chain links TRBV11-2 to TRBJ2-7; the D gene could be TRBD1 or TRBD2 (5 bases each). Deletions cut 0 bases from V and 2 bases from J, with 11 bases between. The V gene's germline CDR1 is SGHAT and CDR2 FQNNGV. The CDR3 sequence is 15 residues long. CDR3: CASSLDPGPPYEQYF. The CDR3 nucleotides read TGTGCCAGCAGCTTAGACCCGGGACCACCCTACGAGCAGTACTTC.

The chain recombines TRBV4-1 with TRBJ2-1; possibly TRBD1 for D (6 bases). This CDR3 is built from 14 residues. V was clipped by 2 bases and J by 5 bases, with 10 bases between them. CDR1 and CDR2 (germline): MGHRA, YSYEKL. The CDR3 DNA is TGCGCCAGCAGCCAACTGGCAGGGGACAATGAGCAGTTCTTC. It translates to CASSQLAGDNEQFF.

The chain couples TRBV9 to TRBJ2-7; TRBD2 matches at 8 bases. This CDR3 contains 16 residues. Germline CDR1 is SGDLS and CDR2 is YYNGEE. J gave up 0 bases and V 3 bases, and 8 bases lay outside the gene matches. CDR3 loop: CASSGPLAVPSYEQYF. CDR3 DNA sequence: TGTGCCAGCAGCGGACCACTAGCGGTCCCCTCCTACGAGCAGTACTTC.

This chain connects TRBV11-2 to TRBJ2-1, with TRBD1 identical over 10 bases. The CDR3 totals 17 residues. The V gene's germline CDR1 is SGHAT and CDR2 FQNNGV. Trimming at V came to 5 bases and at J to 5 bases, leaving 12 bases not matched to a gene. In nucleotides, the CDR3 is TGTGCCAGCAGCGTAATTACCGGGACAGGGGCAAACAATGAGCAGTTCTTC. Translated, it gives CASSVITGTGANNEQFF.

This clone appeared a few times. V is TRBV6-1 and J is TRBJ1-2, with D perhaps matching TRBD1 (5 bases). The CDR3 runs to 10 residues. Trimming pared 4 bases from V and 13 bases from J, leaving 10 bases between. Germline V lookup: CDR1 MNHNS, CDR2 SASEGT. The CDR3 protein is CASSGGGGTF. CDR3 nucleotide sequence: TGTGCCAGCAGTGGTGGGGGAGGCACCTTC.

Note on this clone: The sample has other DNA sequences that encode this CDR3 too. In DNA form, the CDR3 reads TGTGCCAGCAGCTTAGGAGGGGGAGAGCAGTACTTC. This sequence encodes CASSLGGGEQYF. The J gene is TRBJ2-7, the V gene TRBV11-2, with a weak D call TRBD1 (6 bases). The CDR3 is 12 residues long. The V end was cut by 1 base, the J end by 7 bases, with 8 bases between. CDR1 SGHAT and CDR2 FQNNGV come from the germline V gene.

The chain combines TRBV7-9 with TRBJ2-3; the D gene is possibly TRBD2 (5 bases). The ends were cut back, 1 base at V and 3 bases at J, with 11 bases in the middle. Per the germline V gene, CDR1 is SEHNR and CDR2 is FQNEAQ (reference sequence). This CDR3 has 15 residues. The CDR3 sequence is CASSLGEFETDTQYF. CDR3 bases: TGTGCCAGCAGCTTAGGGGAGTTCGAGACAGATACGCAGTATTTT.

The rearrangement joins TRBV4-1 to TRBJ2-7; no reliable D call. The CDR3 extends over 13 amino acids. The germline V gene has CDR1 MGHRA and CDR2 YSYEKL. The V and J ends lost 3 bases and 2 bases respectively, with 8 bases between them. The CDR3 DNA is TGCGCCAGCAGCCACCCAGGCACCTACGAGCAGTACTTC. It codes for CASSHPGTYEQYF.

The V gene is TRBV10-3, the J gene TRBJ1-1, with a tentative D call TRBD1 (5 bases). This CDR3 is 13 amino acids long. In germline, CDR1 is ENHRY, CDR2 SYGVKD. Trimming removed 8 bases at V and 2 bases at J, with 12 bases between. Written as DNA, the CDR3 is TGTGCCATCCTGGGGGAAATAAACACTGAAGCTTTCTTT. This codes for CAILGEINTEAFF.

The CDR3, as DNA: TGCGCCAGCAGCCAATACGGTCGGGAAACAGATACGCAGTATTTT. Translating it yields CASSQYGRETDTQYF. The rearrangement links TRBV4-1 to TRBJ2-3; tentatively, D is TRBD2 (5 bases). Germline V CDR1 and CDR2: MGHRA, YSYEKL. The CDR3 covers 15 residues. V was trimmed by 2 bases and J by 3 bases, leaving 12 bases between them.

The chain carries TRBV2 and TRBJ2-5; D not resolved. Germline loops: CDR1 SNHLY, CDR2 FYNNEI. The CDR3 is made up of 15 amino acids. The germline V and J ends were trimmed by 3 bases and 0 bases, with 11 bases remaining between them. The DNA for the CDR3 is TGTGCCAGCAGTGAGGGCAGGTTCAACCAAGAGACCCAGTACTTC. This gives the protein CASSEGRFNQETQYF.

The CDR3 DNA sequence: TGTGCCAGCAGCGTCTCAGGGGGCGCGGGAACTGAAGCTTTCTTT. Translated, it gives CASSVSGGAGTEAFF. V gene TRBV9 combines with J gene TRBJ1-1, with 8 bases lining up with TRBD1. Germline trimming cut 2 bases from V and 5 bases from J; bases unmatched to any gene: 8. The germline V gene has CDR1 SGDLS and CDR2 YYNGEE. This CDR3 is 15 amino acids long.

This clone was seen once. The rearrangement links TRBV2 to TRBJ1-1; 9 bases are a match to TRBD1. Germline V gene sequence: CDR1 SNHLY, CDR2 FYNNEI. V lost 6 bases to trimming and J lost 1 base; unmatched junction nucleotides: 9. The length of the CDR3 is 16 residues. This CDR3 reads CASRATGTGRNTEAFF. The CDR3 DNA reads TGTGCCAGCAGGGCAACTGGGACAGGGAGGAACACTGAAGCTTTCTTT. The variable domain in full, completed from reference TRBV2 and TRBJ1-1, reads EPEVTQTPSHQVTQMGQEVILRCVPISNHLYFYWYRQILGQKVEFLVSFYNNEISEKSEIFDDQFSVERPDGSNFTLKIRSTKLEDSAMYFCASRATGTGRNTEAFFGQGTRLTVV.

This clone was observed once. The chain recombines TRBV5-6 with TRBJ2-7; D is ambiguous. Per germline, CDR1 SGHDT and CDR2 YYEEEE. This CDR3 region has 14 residues. V shed 5 bases and J shed 9 bases, with 21 bases lying between them. The CDR3 here is CASSYQSDVYPQYF. The DNA of the CDR3 is TGTGCCAGCAGTTACCAATCCGACGTATACCCGCAGTACTTC.

V is TRBV27 and J is TRBJ2-7; perhaps D is TRBD1 or TRBD2 (5 bases each). There are 13 residues in the CDR3. V was shortened by 4 bases and J by 3 bases, with 10 bases between the two germline ends. The germline V gene has CDR1 MNHEY and CDR2 SMNVEV (reference sequence). In DNA form, the CDR3 reads TGTGCCAGCAGTTGGGACGCCAACTACGAGCAGTACTTC. Protein sequence: CASSWDANYEQYF.

This clone was detected a few times. The V call is TRBV7-9, the J call TRBJ2-3, with TRBD1 identical over 8 bases. Germline V gene lookup returns CDR1 SEHNR and CDR2 FQNEAQ (reference sequence). This CDR3 region has 15 residues. V dropped 2 bases and J dropped 0; count of bases not matched to a gene: 1. The CDR3 here is CASSLRDRSTDTQYF. Written as DNA, the CDR3 is TGTGCCAGCAGCTTAAGGGACAGGAGCACAGATACGCAGTATTTT.

The chain recombines TRBV2 with TRBJ2-1; 14 nucleotides agree with TRBD2. Germline trimming cut 10 bases from V and 6 bases from J; bases unmatched to any gene: 5. Germline loops: CDR1 SNHLY, CDR2 FYNNEI. The CDR3 consists of 14 residues. DNA of the CDR3: TGTGCCAAGGGACTAGCGGGAGAGATCAATGAGCAGTTCTTC. Protein product: CAKGLAGEINEQFF. Complete variable domain (other parts from reference TRBV2 and TRBJ2-1): EPEVTQTPSHQVTQMGQEVILRCVPISNHLYFYWYRQILGQKVEFLVSFYNNEISEKSEIFDDQFSVERPDGSNFTLKIRSTKLEDSAMYFCAKGLAGEINEQFFGPGTRLTVL.

The rearrangement links TRBV5-8 to TRBJ2-5; D possibly uses TRBD1 or TRBD2 (6 bases each). Trimming took 0 bases from V and 3 from J, leaving 15 bases between them. The CDR3 loop spans 16 amino acids. Germline V gives CDR1 SGHTS, CDR2 YDEGEE. CDR3 sequence: CASSLGTLGGEETQYF. The DNA of the CDR3 is TGTGCCAGCAGCTTGGGGACCCTCGGGGGCGAAGAGACCCAGTACTTC.

The chain employs TRBV5-1 and TRBJ1-1, with D possibly being TRBD1 (5 bases). Looked up from germline, CDR1 is SGHRS and CDR2 is YFSETQ. The CDR3 covers 18 residues. The V end lost 4 bases, the J end lost 1 base, and 23 bases lay between the germline ends. The CDR3 protein is CASSRGGDFTWGNTEAFF. For the CDR3, the DNA is TGCGCCAGCAGCAGGGGTGGGGACTTCACTTGGGGGAACACTGAAGCTTTCTTT.